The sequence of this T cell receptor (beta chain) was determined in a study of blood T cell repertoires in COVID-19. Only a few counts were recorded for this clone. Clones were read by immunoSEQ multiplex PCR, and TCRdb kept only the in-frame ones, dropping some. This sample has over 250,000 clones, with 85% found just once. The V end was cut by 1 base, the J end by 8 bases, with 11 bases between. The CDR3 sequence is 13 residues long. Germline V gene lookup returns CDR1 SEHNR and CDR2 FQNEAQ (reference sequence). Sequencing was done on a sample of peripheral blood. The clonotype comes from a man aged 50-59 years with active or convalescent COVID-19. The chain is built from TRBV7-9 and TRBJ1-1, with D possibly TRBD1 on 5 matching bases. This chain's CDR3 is CASSLVGQGEAFF. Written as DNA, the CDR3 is TGTGCCAGCAGCTTAGTGGGGCAGGGCGAAGCTTTCTTT.